This T cell receptor beta chain was sequenced for a study of blood T cell repertoires in COVID-19. On the study more broadly: From the United States, Italy and Spain came samples of acute and convalescent COVID-19. T cells, B-cell-depleted T cells, or PBMCs provided the cDNA or gDNA that served as material.

Under the authors' procedure: Estimation of nucleated cell counts relied on the amplification of reference gene primers. Generated by immunoSEQ multiplex PCR, the TCRdb table keeps only in-frame clones and is missing some. From that table come the V and J calls and clone size; the DNA was used to work out D and trimming. The table includes some 41,000 clones, roughly 87% detected once. Germline CDR1 and CDR2: SGHTS and YDEGEE. V lost 2 bases and J 8 bases, leaving 16 bases between the germline ends. This CDR3 is 15 amino acids long. This clone came up once. Sequences were obtained from peripheral blood. This clonotype originated in a woman of 80 years or more with active COVID-19. The chain recombines TRBV5-8 with TRBJ1-4; D remains unclear. The CDR3 sequence: CASSLVGSFKEKLFF. Written as DNA, the CDR3 is TGTGCCAGCAGCTTAGTAGGGAGCTTTAAAGAAAAACTGTTTTTT.